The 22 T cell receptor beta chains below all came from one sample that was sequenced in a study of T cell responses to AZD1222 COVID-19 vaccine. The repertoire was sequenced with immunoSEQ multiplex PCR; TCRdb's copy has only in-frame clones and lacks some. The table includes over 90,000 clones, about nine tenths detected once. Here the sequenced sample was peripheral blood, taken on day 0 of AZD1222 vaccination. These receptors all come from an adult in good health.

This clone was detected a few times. CDR3 amino acids: CASRKTGWNEKLFF. The CDR3 bases are TGTGCCAGCAGGAAGACAGGGTGGAATGAAAAACTGTTTTTT. The chain has TRBV28 and TRBJ1-4; 7 bases are a match to TRBD1. Germline CDR1 is MDHEN and CDR2 is SYDVKM. The junction had 6 bases not matched to a gene; V was cut back by 6 bases and J by 5 bases. The CDR3 is 14 amino acids.

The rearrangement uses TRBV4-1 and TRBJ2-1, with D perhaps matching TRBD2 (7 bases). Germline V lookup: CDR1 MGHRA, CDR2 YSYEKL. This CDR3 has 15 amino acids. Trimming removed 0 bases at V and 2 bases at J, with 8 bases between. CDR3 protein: CASSQEGGPYNEQFF. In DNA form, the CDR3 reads TGCGCCAGCAGCCAAGAGGGGGGGCCCTACAATGAGCAGTTCTTC.

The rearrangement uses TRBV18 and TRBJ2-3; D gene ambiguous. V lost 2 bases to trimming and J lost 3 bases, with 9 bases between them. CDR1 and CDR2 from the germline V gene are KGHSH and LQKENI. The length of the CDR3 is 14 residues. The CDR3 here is CASSPGQTTDTQYF. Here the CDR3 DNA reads TGTGCCAGCTCACCAGGGCAGACAACAGATACGCAGTATTTT.

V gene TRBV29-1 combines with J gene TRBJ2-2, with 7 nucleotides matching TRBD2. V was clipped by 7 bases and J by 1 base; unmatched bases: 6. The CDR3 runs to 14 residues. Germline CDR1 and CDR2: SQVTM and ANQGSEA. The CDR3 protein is CSADRGENTGELFF. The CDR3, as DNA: TGCAGCGCAGACCGGGGGGAGAACACCGGGGAGCTGTTTTTT.

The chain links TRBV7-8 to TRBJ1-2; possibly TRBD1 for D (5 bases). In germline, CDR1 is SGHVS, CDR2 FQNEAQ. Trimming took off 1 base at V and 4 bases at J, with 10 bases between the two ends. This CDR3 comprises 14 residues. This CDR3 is CASSLEAGPYGYTF. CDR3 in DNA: TGTGCCAGCAGCTTAGAGGCAGGGCCCTATGGCTACACCTTC.

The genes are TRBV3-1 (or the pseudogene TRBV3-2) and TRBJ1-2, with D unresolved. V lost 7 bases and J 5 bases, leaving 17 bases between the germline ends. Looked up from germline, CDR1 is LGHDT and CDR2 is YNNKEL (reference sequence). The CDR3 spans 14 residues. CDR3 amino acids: CASKPLWDRYGYTF. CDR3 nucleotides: TGTGCCAGCAAACCACTGTGGGATCGGTATGGCTACACCTTC.

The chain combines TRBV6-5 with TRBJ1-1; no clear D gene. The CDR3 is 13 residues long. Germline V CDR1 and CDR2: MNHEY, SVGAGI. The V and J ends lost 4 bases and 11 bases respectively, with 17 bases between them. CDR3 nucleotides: TGTGCCAGCAGTTCAAACCCCACGGGTGGGGCTTTCTTT. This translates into CASSSNPTGGAFF.

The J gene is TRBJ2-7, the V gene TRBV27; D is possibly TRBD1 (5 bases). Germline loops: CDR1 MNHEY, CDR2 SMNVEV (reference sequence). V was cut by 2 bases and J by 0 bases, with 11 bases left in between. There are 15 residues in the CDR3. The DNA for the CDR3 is TGTGCCAGCAGTTTAACGACAGCTAGCTCCTACGAGCAGTACTTC. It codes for CASSLTTASSYEQYF.

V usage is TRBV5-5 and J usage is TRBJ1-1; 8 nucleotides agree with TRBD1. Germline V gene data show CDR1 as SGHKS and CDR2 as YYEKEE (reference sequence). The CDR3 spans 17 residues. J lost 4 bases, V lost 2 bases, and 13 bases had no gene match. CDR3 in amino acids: CASSFRGSGGRSTEAFF. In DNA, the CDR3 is TGTGCCAGCAGCTTTCGAGGGTCAGGGGGCCGGAGCACTGAAGCTTTCTTT.

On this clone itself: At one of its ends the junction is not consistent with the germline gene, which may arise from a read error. Written as DNA, the CDR3 is TGTGCCTGCTCACCGAAGGGGACAGGAGAGCAAAGCACCTTC. This gives the protein CACSPKGTGEQSTF. V usage is TRBV18 and J usage is TRBJ1-2; TRBD1 matches 8 bases. The CDR3 has 14 residues. The V gene's germline CDR1 is KGHSH and CDR2 LQKENI. The full variable domain, rest sourced from reference TRBV18 and TRBJ1-2, is NAGVMQNPRHLVRRRGQEARLRCSPMKGHSHVYWYRQLPEEGLKFMVYLQKENIIDESGMPKERFSAEFPKEGPSILRIQQVVRGDSAAYFCACSPKGTGEQSTFGSGTRLTVV.

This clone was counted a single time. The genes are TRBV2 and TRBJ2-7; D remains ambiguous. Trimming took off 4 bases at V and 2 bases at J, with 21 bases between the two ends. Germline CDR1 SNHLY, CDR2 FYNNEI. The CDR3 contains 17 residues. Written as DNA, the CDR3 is TGTGCCAGCAGTGTTACGTCTTCTGTGGGATTTACCTACGAGCAGTACTTC. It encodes CASSVTSSVGFTYEQYF.

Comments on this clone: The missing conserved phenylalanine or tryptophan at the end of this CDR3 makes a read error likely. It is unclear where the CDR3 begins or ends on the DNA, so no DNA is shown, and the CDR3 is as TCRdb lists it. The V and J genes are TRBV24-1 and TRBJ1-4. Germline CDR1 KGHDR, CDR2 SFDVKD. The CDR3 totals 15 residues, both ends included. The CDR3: CATSDLHPTGWGGGL.

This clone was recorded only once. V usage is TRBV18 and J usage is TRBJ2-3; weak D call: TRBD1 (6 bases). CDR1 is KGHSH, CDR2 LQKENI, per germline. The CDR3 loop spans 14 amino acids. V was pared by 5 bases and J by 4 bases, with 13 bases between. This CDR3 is CASSEYRVPDTQYF. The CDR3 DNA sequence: TGTGCCAGCTCAGAGTACAGGGTGCCAGATACGCAGTATTTT.

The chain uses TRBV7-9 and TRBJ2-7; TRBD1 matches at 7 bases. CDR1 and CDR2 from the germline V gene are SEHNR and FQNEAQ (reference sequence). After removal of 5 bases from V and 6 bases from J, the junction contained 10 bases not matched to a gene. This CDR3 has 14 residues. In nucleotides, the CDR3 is TGTGCCAGCAGCACTGGGACAGTTGGGACCGAGCAGTACTTC. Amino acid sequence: CASSTGTVGTEQYF.

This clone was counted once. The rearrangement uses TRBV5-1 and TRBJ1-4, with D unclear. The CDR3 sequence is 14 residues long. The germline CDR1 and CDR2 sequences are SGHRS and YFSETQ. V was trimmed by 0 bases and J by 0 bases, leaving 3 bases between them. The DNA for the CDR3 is TGCGCCAGCAGCTTGGGTACAACTAATGAAAAACTGTTTTTT. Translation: CASSLGTTNEKLFF.

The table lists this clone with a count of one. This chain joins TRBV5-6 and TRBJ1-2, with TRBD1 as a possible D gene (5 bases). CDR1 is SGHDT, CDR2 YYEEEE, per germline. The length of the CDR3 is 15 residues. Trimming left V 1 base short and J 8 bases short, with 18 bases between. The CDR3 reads CASSLFPPGLNGYTF. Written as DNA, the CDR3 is TGTGCCAGCAGCTTGTTCCCGCCGGGACTTAACGGCTACACCTTC.

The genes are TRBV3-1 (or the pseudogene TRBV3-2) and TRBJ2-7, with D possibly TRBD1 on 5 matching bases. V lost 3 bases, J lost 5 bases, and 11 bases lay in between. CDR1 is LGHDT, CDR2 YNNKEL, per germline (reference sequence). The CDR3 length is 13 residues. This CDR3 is CASSQQGWDEQYF. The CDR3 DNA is TGTGCCAGCAGCCAGCAGGGCTGGGACGAGCAGTACTTC.

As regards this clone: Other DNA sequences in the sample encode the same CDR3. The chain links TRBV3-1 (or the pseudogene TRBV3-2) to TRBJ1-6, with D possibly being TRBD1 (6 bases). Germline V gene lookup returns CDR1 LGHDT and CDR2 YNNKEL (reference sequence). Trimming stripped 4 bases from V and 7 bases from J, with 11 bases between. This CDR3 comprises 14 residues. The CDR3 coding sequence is TGTGCCAGCAGCCCAGGTACAGGGAATTCACCCCTCCACTTT. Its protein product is CASSPGTGNSPLHF.

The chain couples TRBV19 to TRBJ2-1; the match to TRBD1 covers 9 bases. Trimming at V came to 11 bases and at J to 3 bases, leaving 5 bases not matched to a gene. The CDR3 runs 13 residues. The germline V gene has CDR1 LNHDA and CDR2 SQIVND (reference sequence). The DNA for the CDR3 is TGTGCCTCCATGGGACAGGGCTACAATGAGCAGTTCTTC. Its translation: CASMGQGYNEQFF.

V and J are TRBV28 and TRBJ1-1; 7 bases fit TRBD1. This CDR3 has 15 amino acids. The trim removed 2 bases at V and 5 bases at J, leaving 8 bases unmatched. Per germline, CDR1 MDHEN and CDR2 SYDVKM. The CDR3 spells CASSLPRTGLTEAFF. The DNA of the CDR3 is TGTGCCAGCAGTTTACCTCGGACAGGCTTGACTGAAGCTTTCTTT.

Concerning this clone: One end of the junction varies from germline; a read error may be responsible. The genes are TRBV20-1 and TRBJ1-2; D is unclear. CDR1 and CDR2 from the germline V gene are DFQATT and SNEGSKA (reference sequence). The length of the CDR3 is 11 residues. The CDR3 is CSARFGESLNF. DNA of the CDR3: TGCAGTGCCCGTTTTGGAGAGAGCTTAAACTTC.

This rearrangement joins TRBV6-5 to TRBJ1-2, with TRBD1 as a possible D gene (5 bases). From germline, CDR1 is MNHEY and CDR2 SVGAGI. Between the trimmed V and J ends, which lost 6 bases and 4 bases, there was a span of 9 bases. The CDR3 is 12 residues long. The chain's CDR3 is CASSRQSYGYTF. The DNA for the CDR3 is TGTGCCAGCAGCCGACAGAGCTATGGCTACACCTTC.